This T cell receptor beta chain was observed in a study of CD8+CD57+ T cells in acquired aplastic anemia. Study results and limitations: Patients versus controls showed no significant CD8+ Simpson's diversity difference.

All sequencing subjects had displayed CD8+CD57+ cell expansion on flow cytometry. Every patient was diagnosed with severe acquired aplastic anemia. Patients had not yet gotten any therapy when their blood was taken for sampling. With respect to this clonotype: Its antigen is not known. The junction differs from germline at one of its ends, possibly a read error.

Per germline, CDR1 SGDLS and CDR2 YYNGEE. There are 17 residues in the CDR3. Profiles of TCR beta VDJ and CDR3 were generated from a genomic DNA template. TCRdb analysed the reads with MiXCR anew, one entry per CDR3 protein. This table has 400,000 to 600,000 distinct CDR3 sequences, roughly a third appearing once. The clonotype was recovered from a human donor with aplastic anemia. Sequenced: sorted CD4+, CD8+, or CD8+CD57+ T cells (not recorded which) from PBMCs. This chain connects TRBV9 to TRBJ2-5; weak D call: TRBD2 (6 bases). The CDR3 DNA sequence: TGTGCCAGCAGCGTAGATCCCCCCGGGGGTCCCCAAGAGGCCCAGTACTTC. Translation gives CASSVDPPGGPQEAQYF.